This T cell receptor beta chain was sequenced in a study of cytomegalovirus exposure and HLA in healthy donors. As for the study in general: A subsequent analysis reported that the 120 or so validation repertoires were produced on the same platform that had also been used for the 666 first-cohort repertoires. Study results and caveats: In the roughly 120 validation repertoires, a later analysis found that first-cohort TCR clusters tended to co-occur.

Data came from immunoSEQ multiplex PCR; TCRdb stores just in-frame clones and leaves some out. The sample yields 100,000 or so clones, roughly 87% seen once. V was clipped by 0 bases and J by 1 base; unmatched bases: 6. From germline, CDR1 is SGHRS and CDR2 YFSETQ. The CDR3 is 16 amino acids. To note about this clone: As yet, its antigen is unknown.

Sequencing was carried out using PBMCs. This TCR was recovered from a man aged 18 to 35 in good health and CMV-seropositive. The V gene is TRBV5-1, the J gene TRBJ2-5, with 7 bases aligning to TRBD2. The CDR3 DNA sequence: TGCGCCAGCAGCTTGGATTGGGGGGGATCCCAAGAGACCCAGTACTTC. Its protein is CASSLDWGGSQETQYF.